The clone carrying this T cell receptor (beta chain) was recorded at least ten times. Its antigen is still unknown. The CDR3 is made up of 17 amino acids. CDR1 is MDHEN and CDR2 is SYDVKM in the germline V gene. Trimming pared 3 bases from V and 4 bases from J, leaving 20 bases between. TCRdb recomputed calls from the reads with MiXCR, one row per CDR3 protein. The sample has more than 85,000 distinct CDR3 sequences; 20% to 30% are singletons. The data are from a study of T cell repertoires in cytomegalovirus infection. Study observations and caveats: Cumulative public TCR beta family frequency identified carriers of CMV plus the relevant HLA.

Sequencing input: CD8+ T cells from PBMCs. The chain is built from TRBV28 and TRBJ2-3, with D perhaps TRBD2 (6 bases). This clonotype originated in a human donor in good health (CMV status not recorded). Some clones in this sample may be carry-over from other donors' samples. In DNA form, the CDR3 reads TGTGCCAGCAGTTTGGATGTGGCGGGGATCCGAGCAGATACGCAGTATTTT. It specifies CASSLDVAGIRADTQYF.